This T cell receptor (beta chain) was captured in a study of T cell repertoires in cytomegalovirus infection. Via MiXCR, TCRdb re-called the reads, giving one row per CDR3 protein. This table has about 920,000 distinct CDR3 sequences, approximately 32% appearing once. Looked up from germline, CDR1 is SGHVS and CDR2 is FNYEAQ. The germline V and J ends were trimmed by 6 bases and 3 bases, with 11 bases remaining between them. The CDR3 spans 13 residues. This clonotype was detected ten times or more. Antigen: not known. The specimen comprised cultured CD8+ T cells from PBMCs, sampled from culture after CMV antigen stimulation. The rearrangement links TRBV7-6 to TRBJ1-1; TRBD1 might be the D (6 bases). The sequence came from a human donor in good health (CMV status not recorded). Some clones in this sample may be carry-over from other donors' samples. This CDR3 reads CASSQTGYTEAFF. Here the CDR3 DNA reads TGTGCCAGCAGTCAGACAGGCTACACTGAAGCTTTCTTT.